One sample yielded the 23 T cell receptor beta chains listed below, sequenced in a study of T cells in pancreatic ductal adenocarcinoma (dated by TCRdb to about 2017). Library prep was done by the immunoSEQ multiplex PCR assay. TCRdb provides this immuneACCESS table in a form limited to in-frame rearrangements. Some clones are lacking; in checked studies, under half of them reflect an unresolved V gene, and why the rest are absent is not known. Within this sample are 100,000 or so clones, with over 90% of them counted one time only. The ten largest clones represent less than 4% of the sample. The pancreatic ductal adenocarcinoma patients who were selected had gone through surgery without receiving any neoadjuvant therapy. Sequences were obtained from PBMCs. The receptors come from a human donor with pancreatic ductal adenocarcinoma.

V usage is TRBV5-4 and J usage is TRBJ2-4; perhaps TRBD1 as D (6 bases). Deletions cut 5 bases from V and 1 base from J, with 13 bases between. Per the germline V gene, CDR1 is SGHNT and CDR2 is YYREEE (reference sequence). The length of the CDR3 is 15 residues. The CDR3 region is CASSSTGLAKNIQYF. The CDR3 nucleotides read TGTGCCAGCAGTTCCACAGGGTTGGCCAAAAACATTCAGTACTTC.

The V and J genes are TRBV19 and TRBJ2-3; D may be TRBD1 (6 bases). This CDR3 spans 14 amino acids. Germline-derived CDR1 and CDR2 are LNHDA and SQIVND (reference sequence). V lost 6 bases, J lost 1 base, and 11 bases lay in between. The CDR3 DNA reads TGTGCCAGTAGCGGACAGTGGGGCACAGATACGCAGTATTTT. Protein: CASSGQWGTDTQYF.

The chain combines TRBV7-9 with TRBJ1-4, with D possibly being TRBD1 (5 bases). Trimming left V 5 bases short and J 0 bases short, with 10 bases between. Germline CDR1 is SEHNR and CDR2 is FQNEAQ (reference sequence). The CDR3 has 15 residues. CDR3 in DNA: TGTGCCAGCAGCCTGAGCAGGGCAACTAATGAAAAACTGTTTTTT. Residues: CASSLSRATNEKLFF.

V usage is TRBV4-3 and J usage is TRBJ2-5; possibly TRBD2 for D (5 bases). Germline CDR1 LGHNA, CDR2 YSLEER. This CDR3 is built from 14 residues. V lost 6 bases to trimming and J lost 8 bases, with 19 bases between them. CDR3 nucleotides: TGCGCCAGCAGACTTGGGCCAGAGGGAGATACCCAGTACTTC. This codes for CASRLGPEGDTQYF.

This chain connects TRBV11-2 to TRBJ2-7, with 7 bases lining up with TRBD1. V dropped 3 bases and J dropped 2; count of bases not matched to a gene: 16. The CDR3 contains 18 residues. Germline V gene data show CDR1 as SGHAT and CDR2 as FQNNGV. CDR3 sequence reads: CASSFFPSRTGNPYEQYF. CDR3 sequence (DNA): TGTGCCAGCAGCTTTTTTCCCTCCCGGACAGGCAACCCCTACGAGCAGTACTTC. Together with reference TRBV11-2 and TRBJ2-7, the CDR3 gives the full variable domain: EAGVAQSPRYKIIEKRQSVAFWCNPISGHATLYWYQQILGQGPKLLIQFQNNGVVDDSQLPKDRFSAERLKGVDSTLKIQPAKLEDSAVYLCASSFFPSRTGNPYEQYFGPGTRLTVT.

The chain combines TRBV5-6 with TRBJ2-7, with D possibly being TRBD2 (7 bases). The CDR3 is 16 residues long. CDR1 SGHDT and CDR2 YYEEEE come from the germline V gene. V shed 0 bases and J shed 5 bases, with 18 bases lying between them. The CDR3 DNA follows: TGTGCCAGCAGCTTGGGGCCTCGGGGGGCGCAGGACGAGCAGTACTTC. Protein: CASSLGPRGAQDEQYF.

The V call is TRBV2, the J call TRBJ1-2; TRBD1 agrees at 10 bases. The CDR3 contains 15 residues. Unmatched junction bases numbered 11, after V lost 7 bases and J lost 6 bases. CDR1 SNHLY and CDR2 FYNNEI come from the germline V gene. This chain's CDR3 is CASNLDRGRADGYTF. The DNA for the CDR3 is TGTGCCAGCAACTTGGACAGGGGGAGGGCGGATGGCTACACCTTC.

The V gene is TRBV11-3, the J gene TRBJ1-1; D may be TRBD1 (6 bases). Trimming removed 3 bases from V and 0 bases from J, with 11 bases in between. CDR1 and CDR2 (germline): SGHNT, YENEEA. This CDR3 comprises 15 residues. The CDR3: CASSFEAGVNTEAFF. The CDR3 DNA is TGTGCCAGCAGCTTTGAGGCAGGGGTGAACACTGAAGCTTTCTTT.

The rearrangement uses TRBV20-1 and TRBJ1-1; D is unresolved. CDR1 DFQATT and CDR2 SNEGSKA come from the germline V gene (reference sequence). V was trimmed by 4 bases and J by 5 bases, leaving 8 bases between them. This CDR3 has 11 residues. The chain's CDR3 is CSATRETEAFF. CDR3 nucleotides: TGCAGTGCTACCCGGGAGACTGAAGCTTTCTTT.

The chain joins TRBV7-9 to TRBJ2-7; D might be TRBD1 (5 bases). The CDR3 covers 14 residues. Between the trimmed V and J ends, which lost 3 bases and 0 bases, there was a span of 9 bases. The germline V gene encodes CDR1 SEHNR and CDR2 FQNEAQ (reference sequence). This chain's CDR3 is CASSLTESSYEQYF. CDR3 bases: TGTGCCAGCAGCTTGACAGAGAGCTCCTACGAGCAGTACTTC.

The chain employs TRBV11-1 and TRBJ1-5, with 8 bases that match TRBD1. The V and J ends lost 2 bases and 6 bases, in that order; junction bases with no gene match: 0. The CDR3 length is 13 residues. Germline V gene sequence: CDR1 SGHAT, CDR2 FQDESV (reference sequence). The CDR3, as DNA: TGTGCCAGCAGCTTAACAGGGGGTCAGCCCCAGCATTTT. It specifies CASSLTGGQPQHF.

This clone occurred a few times. This sequence joins TRBV6-1 and TRBJ2-7; weak D call: TRBD1 (7 bases). Trimming took 3 bases from V and 0 from J, leaving 15 bases between them. Germline CDR1 MNHNS, CDR2 SASEGT. The CDR3 length is 16 residues. The CDR3 loop is CASSDRRGDSSYEQYF. CDR3 DNA: TGTGCCAGCAGTGATAGGCGCGGGGACAGCTCCTACGAGCAGTACTTC.

The chain uses TRBV11-2 and TRBJ2-3; 9 nucleotides agree with TRBD2. Germline loops: CDR1 SGHAT, CDR2 FQNNGV. CDR3 size: 17 residues. Trimming cost V 5 bases and J 2 bases; bases outside gene matches: 11. The CDR3 DNA is TGTGCCAGCAGCCCATCCTGGGCTAGCGGGGTCACAGATACGCAGTATTTT. Translated: CASSPSWASGVTDTQYF.

This chain joins TRBV4-2 and TRBJ2-2; no clear D. This CDR3 has 15 residues. CDR1 is LGHNA and CDR2 is YNFKEQ in the germline V gene. V was trimmed by 1 base and J by 6 bases, leaving 12 bases between them. The CDR3 DNA sequence: TGTGCCAGCAGCCAAGTAGAATTCGTCTCCGGGGAGCTGTTTTTT. Its protein is CASSQVEFVSGELFF.

The V gene is TRBV29-1, the J gene TRBJ2-6; the match to TRBD1 covers 8 bases. The CDR3 loop spans 14 amino acids. J gave up 2 bases and V 6 bases, and 3 bases lay outside the gene matches. Germline CDR1 is SQVTM and CDR2 is ANQGSEA. CDR3 residues: CSVETGAGANVLTF. The CDR3 DNA sequence: TGCAGCGTGGAGACAGGGGCTGGGGCCAACGTCCTGACTTTC.

This chain joins TRBV19 and TRBJ2-2, with D hard to call. Germline assignment: CDR1 LNHDA and CDR2 SQIVND (reference sequence). With 6 bases removed from V and 0 bases from J, the gap between germline ends came to 8 bases. This CDR3 comprises 14 residues. CDR3 sequence: CASRQLANTGELFF. DNA of the CDR3: TGTGCCAGTAGGCAGCTAGCGAACACCGGGGAGCTGTTTTTT.

The chain employs TRBV5-4 and TRBJ2-7; 7 nucleotides agree with TRBD2. The V gene's germline CDR1 is SGHNT and CDR2 YYREEE (reference sequence). After removal of 4 bases from V and 7 bases from J, the junction contained 17 bases not matched to a gene. This CDR3 comprises 16 residues. This CDR3 is CASSLSGAFIYGEQYF. In DNA form, the CDR3 reads TGTGCCAGCAGCCTGAGCGGGGCCTTTATCTACGGGGAGCAGTACTTC.

As DNA, the CDR3 is TGTGCCAGCAGCTACCGACAGAGCTATGGCTACACCTTC. Its translation is CASSYRQSYGYTF. The chain combines TRBV5-4 with TRBJ1-2; a weak D match, TRBD1 (5 bases). The CDR3 runs 13 residues. In germline, CDR1 is SGHNT, CDR2 YYREEE (reference sequence). The V end was cut by 3 bases, the J end by 4 bases, with 10 bases between.

This clone was detected only a few times. The chain has TRBV10-2 and TRBJ2-3, with 8 nucleotides matching TRBD2. The CDR3 is 15 amino acids. Germline V gene data show CDR1 as WSHSY and CDR2 as SAAADI. V was pared by 1 base and J by 3 bases, with 3 bases of the junction left unmatched. The CDR3 DNA reads TGCGCCAGCAGTGAGTTGGCGGGAGGTACAGATACGCAGTATTTT. Translating it yields CASSELAGGTDTQYF.

This sequence joins TRBV7-2 and TRBJ2-6; D gene unclear. Germline V gene sequence: CDR1 SGHTA, CDR2 FQGNSA. V was trimmed by 3 bases and J by 0 bases, leaving 9 bases between them. This CDR3 region has 16 residues. The CDR3 region has the DNA TGTGCCAGCAGCTTTTCTACAGTCTCTGGGGCCAACGTCCTGACTTTC. Translated, it gives CASSFSTVSGANVLTF.

This chain connects TRBV2 to TRBJ1-3; no definite D call. The length of the CDR3 is 14 residues. CDR1 is SNHLY, CDR2 FYNNEI, per germline. The V end lost 6 bases, the J end lost 3 bases, and 12 bases lay between the germline ends. CDR3 DNA: TGTGCCAGCAGCCGGGAGGGAAATGGAAACACCATATATTTT. Residues: CASSREGNGNTIYF.

V usage is TRBV5-1 and J usage is TRBJ2-3; a weak D match, TRBD2 (5 bases). The V gene lost 6 bases and the J gene lost 4 bases, with 9 bases spanning the gap. The CDR3 runs 12 residues. Germline V lookup: CDR1 SGHRS, CDR2 YFSETQ. The CDR3: CASKAGSDTQYF. The CDR3 DNA is TGCGCCAGCAAGGCGGGCTCAGATACGCAGTATTTT.

This rearrangement joins TRBV4-1 to TRBJ1-2, with unresolved D. This CDR3 spans 14 amino acids. Looked up from germline, CDR1 is MGHRA and CDR2 is YSYEKL. The ends were cut back, 4 bases at V and 4 bases at J, with 13 bases in the middle. CDR3 residues: CASSLARFGYGYTF. In nucleotides, the CDR3 is TGCGCCAGCAGCCTCGCCAGGTTCGGCTATGGCTACACCTTC.